This T cell receptor beta chain stems from a study of shared clonotypes between healthy human individuals. Healthy HIV-negative adults with no recent acute infections or vaccinations were recruited as donors. TCRdb's copy holds only in-frame clones and misses some; the assay was immunoSEQ multiplex PCR. The sample shows some 1 million clones, roughly 70% of them seen only once. V gave up 4 bases and J gave up 0 bases; unmatched junction bases: 6. Germline V gene sequence: CDR1 LGHNA, CDR2 YSLEER. CDR3 length: 16 amino acids. The V gene is TRBV4-3, the J gene TRBJ1-2, with 9 nucleotides matching TRBD1. This clonotype was obtained from a man aged 18 to 35 in good health. The sequencing sample was made of memory CD4+ T cells sorted from blood. The subset denotes: CD45RA-negative fraction. CDR3 loop: CASSPGGQGTNYGYTF. CDR3 coding DNA: TGCGCCAGCAGCCCAGGGGGACAGGGAACTAACTATGGCTACACCTTC.